This paragraph covers one T cell receptor beta chain sequence. CDR3 length: 14 amino acids. Germline CDR1 SEHNR, CDR2 FQNEAQ (reference sequence). V was trimmed by 3 bases and J by 1 base, leaving 9 bases between them. These data originate in a study of cytomegalovirus exposure and HLA in healthy donors. 13 Jbeta primers and 60 Vbeta primers were used for the PCR. Profiling relied on immunoSEQ multiplex PCR, and the TCRdb table lists in-frame clones only, not all of them. The table has some 140,000 clones, under 75% seen once. The V and J genes are TRBV7-9 and TRBJ1-1; tentatively, D is TRBD1 (5 bases). Sequenced sample: PBMCs. The TCR sequence derives from a woman aged 35 to 49 in good health and CMV-seronegative. CDR3 DNA: TGTGCCAGCAGCTTGACAGTCGAGAACACTGAAGCTTTCTTT. Amino acids: CASSLTVENTEAFF.